Detailed here is one T cell receptor (beta chain). Its antigen is undetermined. Each donor was nominally healthy when sampled (though unrecorded immune exposures were likely). The PCR made use of 60 Vbeta and 13 Jbeta primers. TCRdb keeps only in-frame clones here, not all; method: immunoSEQ multiplex PCR. The repertoire holds some 67,000 clones, with roughly nine tenths as singletons. The sample originates from a study of cytomegalovirus exposure and HLA in healthy donors. Across the study: In an earlier analysis, 117 million unique TCR beta sequences were found from some 200 million T cells.

This CDR3 is 13 amino acids long. Trimming cost V 3 bases and J 0 bases, with 6 bases left between them. From germline, CDR1 is LNHDA and CDR2 SQIVND (reference sequence). Overall study results and limits: Analysis was carried out at a later point, and it linked a missense DCLRE1C variant to TCR beta V- and J-gene trimming. Highly shared variants forming one cluster were likely a sequencing artifact.

The TCR was taken from a young woman in good health and CMV-seropositive. The rearrangement uses TRBV19 and TRBJ2-7, with D possibly matching TRBD1 (5 bases). The sample consisted of PBMCs. In nucleotides, the CDR3 is TGTGCCAGTAGTATCAGGGACTCCTACGAGCAGTACTTC. Translating it yields CASSIRDSYEQYF.